Sequencing of this T cell receptor beta chain was carried out in a study of blood T cell repertoires in COVID-19. Adults between roughly 18 and 95 years of age took part from under 25 US areas. In the study's own analysis: Researchers report that nucleated cell counts were estimated from reference gene primer amplification. TCRdb's copy holds only in-frame clones and misses some; the assay was immunoSEQ multiplex PCR. From that table come the V and J calls and clone size; the DNA was used to work out D and trimming. The sample lists about 220,000 clones, 80% to 90% occurring once. Per germline, CDR1 SGHDT and CDR2 YYEEEE. V was trimmed by 0 bases and J by 7 bases, leaving 14 bases between them. The CDR3 runs to 15 residues.

Material: PBMCs or T cells enriched from blood (not recorded which). This chain uses TRBV5-6 with TRBJ1-5, with a tentative D call TRBD1 (5 bases). The source is a woman aged 45-59 years with acute COVID-19. Here the CDR3 reads CASSLGGGGGQPQHF. The CDR3 nucleotides read TGTGCCAGCAGCTTGGGTGGCGGGGGAGGACAGCCCCAGCATTTT.